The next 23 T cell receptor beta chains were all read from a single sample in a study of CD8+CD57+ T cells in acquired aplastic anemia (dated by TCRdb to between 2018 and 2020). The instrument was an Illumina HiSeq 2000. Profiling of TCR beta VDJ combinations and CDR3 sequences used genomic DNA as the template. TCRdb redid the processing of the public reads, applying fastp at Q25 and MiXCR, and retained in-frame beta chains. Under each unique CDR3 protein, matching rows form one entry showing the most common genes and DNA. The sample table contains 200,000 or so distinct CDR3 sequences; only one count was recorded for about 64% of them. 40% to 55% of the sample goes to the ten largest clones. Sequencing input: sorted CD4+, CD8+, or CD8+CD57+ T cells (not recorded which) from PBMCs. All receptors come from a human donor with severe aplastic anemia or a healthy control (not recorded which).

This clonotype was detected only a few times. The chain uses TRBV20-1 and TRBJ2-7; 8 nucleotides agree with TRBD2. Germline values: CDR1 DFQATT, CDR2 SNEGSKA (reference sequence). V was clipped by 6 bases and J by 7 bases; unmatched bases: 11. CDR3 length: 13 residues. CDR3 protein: CSALHSGGGEQYF. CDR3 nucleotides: TGCAGTGCCCTCCACAGCGGGGGCGGGGAGCAGTACTTC.

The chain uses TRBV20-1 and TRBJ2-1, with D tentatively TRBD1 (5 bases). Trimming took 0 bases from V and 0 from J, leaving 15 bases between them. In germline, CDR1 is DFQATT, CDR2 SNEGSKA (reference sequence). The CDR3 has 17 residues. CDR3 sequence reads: CSARDPTALSSYNEQFF. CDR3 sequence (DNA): TGCAGTGCTAGAGACCCGACAGCCCTAAGCTCCTACAATGAGCAGTTCTTC.

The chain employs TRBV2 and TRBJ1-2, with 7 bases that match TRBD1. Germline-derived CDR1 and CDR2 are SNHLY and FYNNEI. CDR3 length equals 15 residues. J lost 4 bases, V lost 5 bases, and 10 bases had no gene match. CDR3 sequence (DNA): TGTGCCAGCAGTACCAGATCGACAGGGACCTATGGCTACACCTTC. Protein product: CASSTRSTGTYGYTF. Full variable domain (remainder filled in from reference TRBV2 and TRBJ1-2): EPEVTQTPSHQVTQMGQEVILRCVPISNHLYFYWYRQILGQKVEFLVSFYNNEISEKSEIFDDQFSVERPDGSNFTLKIRSTKLEDSAMYFCASSTRSTGTYGYTFGSGTRLTVV.

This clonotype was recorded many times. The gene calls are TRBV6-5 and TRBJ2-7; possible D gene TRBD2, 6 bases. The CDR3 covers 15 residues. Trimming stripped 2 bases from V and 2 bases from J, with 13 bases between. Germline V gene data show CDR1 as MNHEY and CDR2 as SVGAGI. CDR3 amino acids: CASSYGTPETYEQYF. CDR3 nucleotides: TGTGCCAGCAGTTACGGGACTCCGGAAACCTACGAGCAGTACTTC.

The CDR3 loop is CSAKPMTGGRGNEQFF. DNA for the CDR3: TGCAGTGCTAAACCGATGACAGGGGGCCGAGGCAATGAGCAGTTCTTC. V and J are TRBV20-1 and TRBJ2-1, with 10 nucleotides matching TRBD1. Trimming took 4 bases from V and 6 from J; bases not matched to a gene: 12. Germline V gives CDR1 DFQATT, CDR2 SNEGSKA (reference sequence). The CDR3 extends over 16 amino acids.

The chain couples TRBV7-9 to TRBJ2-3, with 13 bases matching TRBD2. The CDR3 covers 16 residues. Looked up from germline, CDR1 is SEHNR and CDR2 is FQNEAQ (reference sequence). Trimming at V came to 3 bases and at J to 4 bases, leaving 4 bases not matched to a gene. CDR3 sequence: CASSFGLAGDADTQYF. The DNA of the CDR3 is TGTGCCAGCAGCTTCGGACTAGCGGGGGACGCAGATACGCAGTATTTT. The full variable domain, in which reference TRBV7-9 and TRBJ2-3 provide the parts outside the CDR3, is DTGVSQNPRHKITKRGQNVTFRCDPISEHNRLYWYRQTLGQGPEFLTYFQNEAQLEKSRLLSDRFSAERPKGSFSTLEIQRTEQGDSAMYLCASSFGLAGDADTQYFGPGTRLTVL.

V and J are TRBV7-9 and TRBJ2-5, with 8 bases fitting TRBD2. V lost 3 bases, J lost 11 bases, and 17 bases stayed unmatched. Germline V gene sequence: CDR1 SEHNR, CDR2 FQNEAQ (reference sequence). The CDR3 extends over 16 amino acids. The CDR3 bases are TGTGCCAGCAGCTTCGCCGGGGGGGGGATCACAGATACGCAGTACTTC. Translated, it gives CASSFAGGGITDTQYF.

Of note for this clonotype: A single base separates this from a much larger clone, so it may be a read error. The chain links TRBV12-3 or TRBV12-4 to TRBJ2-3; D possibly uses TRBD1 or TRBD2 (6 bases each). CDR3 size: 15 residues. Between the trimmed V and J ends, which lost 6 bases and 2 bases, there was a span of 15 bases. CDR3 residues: CASRSGGPITDTQYF. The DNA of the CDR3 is TGTGCCAGCAGGTCTGGGGGGCCCATCACAGATACGCAGTATTTT.

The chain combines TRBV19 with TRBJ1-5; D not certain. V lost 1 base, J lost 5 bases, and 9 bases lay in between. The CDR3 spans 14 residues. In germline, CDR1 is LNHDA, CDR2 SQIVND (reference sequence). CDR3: CASSIGRWDQPQHF. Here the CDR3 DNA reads TGTGCCAGTAGTATAGGTCGATGGGATCAGCCCCAGCATTTT.

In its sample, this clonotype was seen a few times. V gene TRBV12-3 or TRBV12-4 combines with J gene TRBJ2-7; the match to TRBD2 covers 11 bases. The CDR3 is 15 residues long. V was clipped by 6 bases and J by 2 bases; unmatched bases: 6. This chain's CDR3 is CASSPGTSGTYEQYF. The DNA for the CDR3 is TGTGCCAGCAGCCCCGGGACTAGCGGAACCTACGAGCAGTACTTC.

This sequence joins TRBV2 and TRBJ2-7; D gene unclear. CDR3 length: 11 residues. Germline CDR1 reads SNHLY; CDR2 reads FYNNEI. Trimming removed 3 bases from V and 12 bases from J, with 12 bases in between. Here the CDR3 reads CASSETPPLYF. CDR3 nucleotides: TGTGCCAGCAGTGAGACACCCCCCTTGTACTTC.

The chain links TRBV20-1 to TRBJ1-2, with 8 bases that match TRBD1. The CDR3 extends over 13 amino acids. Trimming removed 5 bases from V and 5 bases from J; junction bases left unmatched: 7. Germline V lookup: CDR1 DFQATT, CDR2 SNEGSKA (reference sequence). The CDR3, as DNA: TGCAGTGCTCGAATGGACAGGGTTTATGGCTACACCTTC. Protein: CSARMDRVYGYTF.

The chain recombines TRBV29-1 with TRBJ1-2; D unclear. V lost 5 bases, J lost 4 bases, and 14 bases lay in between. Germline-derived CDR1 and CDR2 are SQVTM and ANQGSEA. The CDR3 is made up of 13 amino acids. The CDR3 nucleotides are TGCAGCGTTACGGGAGGGTCCTTCTATGGCTACACCTTC. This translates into CSVTGGSFYGYTF.

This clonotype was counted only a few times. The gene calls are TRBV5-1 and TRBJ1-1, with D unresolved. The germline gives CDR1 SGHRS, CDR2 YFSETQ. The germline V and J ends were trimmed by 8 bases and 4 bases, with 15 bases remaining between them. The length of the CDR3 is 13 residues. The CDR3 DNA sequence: TGCGCCAGTCGGGAGGTCCAGAGCACTGAAGCTTTCTTT. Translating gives CASREVQSTEAFF.

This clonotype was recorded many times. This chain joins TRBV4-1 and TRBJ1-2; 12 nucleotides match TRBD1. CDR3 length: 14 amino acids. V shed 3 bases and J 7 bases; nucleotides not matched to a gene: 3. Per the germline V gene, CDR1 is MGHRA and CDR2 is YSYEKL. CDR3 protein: CASSQGTGGSGYTF. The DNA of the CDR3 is TGCGCCAGCAGCCAGGGGACAGGGGGCTCTGGCTACACCTTC.

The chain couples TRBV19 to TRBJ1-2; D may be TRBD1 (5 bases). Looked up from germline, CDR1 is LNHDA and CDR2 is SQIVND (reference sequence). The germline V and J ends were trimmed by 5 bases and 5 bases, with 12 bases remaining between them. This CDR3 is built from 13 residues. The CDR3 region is CASSASGLYGYTF. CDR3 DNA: TGTGCCAGTAGTGCCTCAGGGTTGTATGGCTACACCTTC.

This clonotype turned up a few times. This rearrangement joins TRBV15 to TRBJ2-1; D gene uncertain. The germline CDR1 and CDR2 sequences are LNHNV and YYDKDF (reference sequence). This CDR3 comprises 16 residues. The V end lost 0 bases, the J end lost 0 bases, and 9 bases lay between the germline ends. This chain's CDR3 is CATSRDAWISYNEQFF. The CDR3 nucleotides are TGTGCCACCAGCAGAGATGCGTGGATCTCCTACAATGAGCAGTTCTTC.

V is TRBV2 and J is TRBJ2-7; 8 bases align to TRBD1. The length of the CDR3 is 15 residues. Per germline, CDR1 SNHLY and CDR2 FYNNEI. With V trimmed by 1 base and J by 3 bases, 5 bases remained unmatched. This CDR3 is CASSEEGTGVYEQYF. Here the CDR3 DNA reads TGTGCCAGCAGTGAAGAGGGGACAGGAGTCTACGAGCAGTACTTC.

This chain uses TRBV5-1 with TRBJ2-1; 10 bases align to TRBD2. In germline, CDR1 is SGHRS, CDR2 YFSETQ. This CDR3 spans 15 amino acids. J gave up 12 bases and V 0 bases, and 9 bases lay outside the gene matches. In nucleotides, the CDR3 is TGCGCCAGCAGCTTGGGGTCTAGCGGGGGTTACGGGCAGTTCTTC. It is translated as CASSLGSSGGYGQFF. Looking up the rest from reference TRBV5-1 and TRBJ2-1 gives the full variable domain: KAGVTQTPRYLIKTRGQQVTLSCSPISGHRSVSWYQQTPGQGLQFLFEYFSETQRNKGNFPGRFSGRQFSNSRSEMNVSTLELGDSALYLCASSLGSSGGYGQFFGPGTRLTVL.

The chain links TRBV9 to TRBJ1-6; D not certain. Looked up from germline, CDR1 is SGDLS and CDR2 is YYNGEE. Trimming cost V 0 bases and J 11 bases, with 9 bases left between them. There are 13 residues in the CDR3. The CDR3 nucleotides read TGTGCCAGCAGCGTAGACGGGGAAACACCCCTCCACTTT. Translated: CASSVDGETPLHF.

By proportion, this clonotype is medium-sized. CDR3 sequence (DNA): TGCGCCAGCAGCCACCCAAACCCGCCCCAACCTATCACAGATACGCAGTATTTT. Translated: CASSHPNPPQPITDTQYF. This rearrangement joins TRBV4-1 to TRBJ2-3; the D is unclear. CDR1 is MGHRA and CDR2 is YSYEKL in the germline V gene. The CDR3 is made up of 18 amino acids. Trimming pared 3 bases from V and 2 bases from J, leaving 21 bases between.

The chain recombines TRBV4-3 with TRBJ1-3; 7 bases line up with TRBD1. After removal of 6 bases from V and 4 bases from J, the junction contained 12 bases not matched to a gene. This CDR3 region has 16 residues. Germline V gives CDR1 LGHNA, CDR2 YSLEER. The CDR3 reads CASRVKGADLGNTIYF. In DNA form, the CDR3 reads TGCGCCAGCAGAGTTAAGGGGGCAGATCTAGGAAACACCATATATTTT.

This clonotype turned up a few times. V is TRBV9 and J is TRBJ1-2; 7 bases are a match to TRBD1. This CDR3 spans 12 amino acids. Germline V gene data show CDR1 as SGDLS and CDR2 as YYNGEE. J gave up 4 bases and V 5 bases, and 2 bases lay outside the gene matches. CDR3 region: CASSDRVYGYTF. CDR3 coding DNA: TGTGCCAGCAGTGACAGGGTCTATGGCTACACCTTC.